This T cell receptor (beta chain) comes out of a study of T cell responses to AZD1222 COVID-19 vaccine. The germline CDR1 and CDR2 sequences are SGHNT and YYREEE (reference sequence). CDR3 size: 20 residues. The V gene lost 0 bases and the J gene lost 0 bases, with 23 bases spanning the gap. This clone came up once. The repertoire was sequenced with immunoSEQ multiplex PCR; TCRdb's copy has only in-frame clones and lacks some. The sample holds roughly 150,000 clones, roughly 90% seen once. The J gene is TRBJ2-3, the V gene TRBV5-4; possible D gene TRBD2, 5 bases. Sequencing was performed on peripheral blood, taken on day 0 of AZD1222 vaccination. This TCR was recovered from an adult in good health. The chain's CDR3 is CASSLASLALSPKSTDTQYF. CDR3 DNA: TGTGCCAGCAGCTTGGCCTCCCTAGCTCTATCCCCAAAGAGCACAGATACGCAGTATTTT.